Shown below are 32 T cell receptor beta chains from a single sample sequenced in a study of T-cell memory formation after mild COVID-19. TCRdb re-analysed the 5' RACE reads in MiXCR, keeping a single row per CDR3 protein. The sample lists approximately 190,000 distinct CDR3 sequences; roughly 18% were seen once. The sample consisted of PBMCs or a T cell subset sorted from them (not recorded which). These receptors came from an adult woman who had mild COVID-19 (a few samples of this study predate the infection). Cell type and time point are not known.

A few counts support this clonotype. The chain carries TRBV7-9 and TRBJ1-2, with a tentative D call TRBD1 (5 bases). Germline lookup yields CDR1 SEHNR and CDR2 FQNEAQ (reference sequence). The CDR3 runs 14 residues. V lost 5 bases and J lost 4, with 14 bases in between. The CDR3: CASSPAGTFYGYTF. DNA of the CDR3: TGTGCCAGCAGCCCGGCAGGGACCTTCTATGGCTACACCTTC.

This clonotype was picked up a small number of times. This chain links TRBV9 with TRBJ2-7, with 8 bases matching TRBD1. The V segment lost 5 bases and the J segment 5 bases; nucleotides outside the gene matches: 9. CDR1 and CDR2 (germline): SGDLS, YYNGEE. This CDR3 is built from 14 residues. This CDR3 is CASSRQGANHEQYF. DNA of the CDR3: TGTGCCAGCAGTCGGCAGGGGGCAAACCACGAGCAGTACTTC.

This clonotype was observed a few times. V gene TRBV6-1 combines with J gene TRBJ2-3; TRBD2 matches at 9 bases. The V gene's germline CDR1 is MNHNS and CDR2 SASEGT. The CDR3 length is 14 residues. V trimming: 4 bases; J trimming: 9 bases; junction bases outside the gene matches: 8. DNA of the CDR3: TGTGCCAGCAGTGCAGCGGGAGGATTCGAGACGCAGTATTTT. Protein: CASSAAGGFETQYF.

The V gene is TRBV5-1, the J gene TRBJ2-7; the D is unclear. Germline-derived CDR1 and CDR2 are SGHRS and YFSETQ. There are 13 residues in the CDR3. V was cut by 4 bases and J by 0 bases, with 8 bases left in between. The CDR3 nucleotides are TGCGCCAGCAGCCTCGGAAGCTCCTACGAGCAGTACGTC. Its translation is CASSLGSSYEQYV.

The chain is built from TRBV12-3 or TRBV12-4 and TRBJ2-1; D gene uncertain. Trimming removed 4 bases at V and 6 bases at J, with 13 bases between. This CDR3 has 14 residues. The CDR3 loop is CASSSRTEVNEQFF. CDR3 DNA: TGTGCCAGCAGTTCCCGAACCGAAGTCAATGAGCAGTTCTTC.

The V call is TRBV28, the J call TRBJ1-2; D is possibly TRBD1 (6 bases). V was shortened by 8 bases and J by 0 bases, with 22 bases between the two germline ends. Germline V gives CDR1 MDHEN, CDR2 SYDVKM. CDR3 length equals 17 residues. CDR3 region: CASQFPPGGRANYGYTF. CDR3 in DNA: TGTGCCAGCCAATTCCCCCCCGGGGGCCGGGCTAACTATGGCTACACCTTC.

This chain uses TRBV12-3 or TRBV12-4 with TRBJ2-7; D possibly corresponds to TRBD2 (5 bases). The CDR3 consists of 13 residues. The germline V and J ends were trimmed by 3 bases and 2 bases, with 8 bases remaining between them. CDR3 sequence: CASSFLGAYEQYF. The CDR3 DNA sequence: TGTGCCAGCAGTTTTCTGGGAGCCTACGAGCAGTACTTC.

V is TRBV29-1 and J is TRBJ1-2; tentative D call: TRBD1 (6 bases). This CDR3 is built from 12 residues. In germline, CDR1 is SQVTM, CDR2 ANQGSEA. V gave up 4 bases and J gave up 8 bases, with 14 bases separating them. The chain's CDR3 is CSVAGVQGGYTF. CDR3 in DNA: TGCAGCGTTGCCGGGGTCCAGGGGGGCTACACCTTC.

This clonotype was counted between two and nine times. V is TRBV6-6 and J is TRBJ2-3; D possibly corresponds to TRBD2 (6 bases). Per the germline V gene, CDR1 is MNHNY and CDR2 is SVGAGI (reference sequence). The CDR3 runs 15 residues. Trimming removed 6 bases from V and 1 base from J, with 14 bases in between. DNA for the CDR3: TGTGCCAGCAGACGGGACTTCTCACGCACAGATACGCAGTATTTT. Translated: CASRRDFSRTDTQYF.

There are a few counts of this clonotype. The V call is TRBV13, the J call TRBJ2-3; 7 bases match TRBD2. V was clipped by 2 bases and J by 0 bases; unmatched bases: 2. The CDR3 is 15 residues long. Germline V gene sequence: CDR1 PRHDT, CDR2 FYEKMQ (reference sequence). CDR3 sequence: CASSLIGGSTDTQYF. CDR3 sequence (DNA): TGTGCCAGCAGCTTAATCGGGGGGAGCACAGATACGCAGTATTTT.

The V call is TRBV7-2, the J call TRBJ1-2, with a possible D match to TRBD1 (6 bases). The germline gives CDR1 SGHTA, CDR2 FQGNSA. The V and J ends lost 5 bases and 3 bases respectively, with 16 bases between them. The CDR3 loop spans 15 amino acids. DNA of the CDR3: TGTGCCAGCAGCCCAAGAATCGGGGGCCACTATGGCTACACCTTC. Its protein product is CASSPRIGGHYGYTF.

Only a few counts were recorded for this clonotype. This rearrangement joins TRBV20-1 to TRBJ1-4; the D is unclear. V lost 1 base, J lost 8 bases, and 5 bases lay in between. Looked up from germline, CDR1 is DFQATT and CDR2 is SNEGSKA (reference sequence). CDR3 size: 11 residues. CDR3 bases: TGCAGTGCTAGAGTGGGAGAAAAACTGTTTTTT. Its protein is CSARVGEKLFF.

This clonotype was seen only a few times. This chain links TRBV2 with TRBJ2-1, with 10 positions matching TRBD2. This CDR3 region has 15 residues. The V gene end was trimmed by 6 bases and the J gene end by 7 bases; junction bases not matched to a gene: 9. Germline V CDR1 and CDR2: SNHLY, FYNNEI. For the CDR3, the DNA is TGTGCCAGCAGACAAGCGGGAGGGTCTTGGAATGAGCAGTTCTTC. Its protein is CASRQAGGSWNEQFF. The entire variable domain, with the rest obtained from reference TRBV2 and TRBJ2-1, is as follows: EPEVTQTPSHQVTQMGQEVILRCVPISNHLYFYWYRQILGQKVEFLVSFYNNEISEKSEIFDDQFSVERPDGSNFTLKIRSTKLEDSAMYFCASRQAGGSWNEQFFGPGTRLTVL.

The V call is TRBV5-1, the J call TRBJ1-5, with D unclear. Trimming pared 3 bases from V and 2 bases from J, leaving 9 bases between. Germline V lookup: CDR1 SGHRS, CDR2 YFSETQ. The CDR3 is 14 amino acids. For the CDR3, the DNA is TGCGCCAGCAGCTCTGACGGGGGCAATCAGCCCCAGCATTTT. Protein: CASSSDGGNQPQHF. The whole variable domain, remainder taken from reference TRBV5-1 and TRBJ1-5, is KAGVTQTPRYLIKTRGQQVTLSCSPISGHRSVSWYQQTPGQGLQFLFEYFSETQRNKGNFPGRFSGRQFSNSRSEMNVSTLELGDSALYLCASSSDGGNQPQHFGDGTRLSIL.

This clonotype was seen more than once but under ten times. The rearrangement uses TRBV6-5 and TRBJ2-7, with 8 bases that match TRBD2. The germline gives CDR1 MNHEY, CDR2 SVGAGI. The length of the CDR3 is 15 residues. V shed 6 bases, J shed 4 bases, and the junction held 11 bases outside the gene matches. Written as DNA, the CDR3 is TGTGCCAGCAGCATAGAAGTAGCGGGGCATTACGAGCAGTACTTC. Translated: CASSIEVAGHYEQYF.

This chain links TRBV3-1 with TRBJ2-5; 10 bases agree with TRBD2. The ends lost 1 base at V and 5 bases at J; junction bases unmatched: 7. The CDR3 spans 16 residues. CDR1 and CDR2 (germline): LGHDT, YNNKEL (reference sequence). The CDR3 nucleotides read TGTGCCAGCAGCCAAGCTCTAGCGGGAGTCTCGGAGACCCAGTACTTC. This gives the protein CASSQALAGVSETQYF.

This chain links TRBV20-1 with TRBJ1-2; D remains ambiguous. The CDR3 contains 13 residues. Looked up from germline, CDR1 is DFQATT and CDR2 is SNEGSKA (reference sequence). Trimming removed 6 bases from V and 4 bases from J, with 15 bases in between. Here the CDR3 DNA reads TGCAGTGCAGTACGAGGTGGAGGCTATGGCTACACCTTC. This gives the protein CSAVRGGGYGYTF.

The chain links TRBV10-2 to TRBJ1-5; D unclear. Trimming removed 4 bases at V and 7 bases at J, with 14 bases between. The CDR3 has 14 residues. Germline values: CDR1 WSHSY, CDR2 SAAADI. The CDR3 DNA is TGCGCCAGCAGTGGCGAGGGAGACCTCCAGCCCCAGCATTTT. The encoded protein is CASSGEGDLQPQHF.

The V and J genes are TRBV5-1 and TRBJ1-6, with D hard to call. Trimming shortened V by 6 bases and J by 10 bases, and 17 bases separated the two germline ends. Germline CDR1 reads SGHRS; CDR2 reads YFSETQ. CDR3 length: 14 residues. CDR3 sequence reads: CASTEEGPGSPLHF. CDR3 nucleotides: TGCGCCAGCACAGAGGAAGGCCCGGGGTCACCCCTCCACTTT. Supplemented by reference TRBV5-1 and TRBJ1-6, the full variable domain reads KAGVTQTPRYLIKTRGQQVTLSCSPISGHRSVSWYQQTPGQGLQFLFEYFSETQRNKGNFPGRFSGRQFSNSRSEMNVSTLELGDSALYLCASTEEGPGSPLHFGNGTRLTVT.

This clonotype was seen a few times. This rearrangement joins TRBV30 to TRBJ2-7; the D gene could be TRBD1 or TRBD2 (6 bases each). V lost 1 base and J lost 2, with 15 bases in between. This CDR3 contains 15 residues. Germline CDR1 and CDR2: GTSNPN and SVGIG (reference sequence). CDR3 loop: CAWSAQGGRPYEQYF. CDR3 nucleotides: TGTGCCTGGAGTGCACAGGGAGGACGACCCTACGAGCAGTACTTC.

The chain recombines TRBV27 with TRBJ2-3, with D possibly being TRBD1 or TRBD2 (5 bases each). Germline CDR1 reads MNHEY; CDR2 reads SMNVEV (reference sequence). The CDR3 length is 15 residues. Trimming pared 4 bases from V and 3 bases from J, leaving 14 bases between. The CDR3 coding sequence is TGTGCCAGCAGTTCGGGAACCAGGGAAACAGATACGCAGTATTTT. This gives the protein CASSSGTRETDTQYF.

This clonotype turned up a few times. The V call is TRBV29-1, the J call TRBJ1-2; D is possibly TRBD1 (5 bases). Germline lookup yields CDR1 SQVTM and CDR2 ANQGSEA. The CDR3 has 14 amino acids. Trimming shortened V by 4 bases and J by 1 base, and 13 bases separated the two germline ends. CDR3: CSVGKGSLNYGYTF. The CDR3, as DNA: TGCAGCGTTGGAAAGGGGAGTCTTAACTATGGCTACACCTTC.

V gene TRBV12-3 or TRBV12-4 combines with J gene TRBJ1-2; D is uncertain. The CDR3 length is 11 residues. V shed 2 bases and J shed 7 bases, with 5 bases lying between them. The CDR3 DNA reads as TGTGCCAGCAGTTTACAGGCTGGCTACACCTTC. This translates into CASSLQAGYTF.

This clonotype came up a few times. The genes are TRBV6-2 or TRBV6-3 and TRBJ1-5; weak D call: TRBD1 (5 bases). Trimming left V 3 bases short and J 2 bases short, with 11 bases between. CDR3 length: 15 amino acids. Per germline, CDR1 MNHEY and CDR2 SVGEGT. The DNA for the CDR3 is TGTGCCAGCAGTTATCTGGCCAGGGGCAATCAGCCCCAGCATTTT. Residues: CASSYLARGNQPQHF.

There are many counts of this clonotype. The chain recombines TRBV7-2 with TRBJ2-3; D is unresolved. V was trimmed by 1 base and J by 2 bases, leaving 7 bases between them. The V gene's germline CDR1 is SGHTA and CDR2 FQGNSA. The CDR3 is 14 amino acids. CDR3 bases: TGTGCCAGCAGCTTAGGAAAGATCACAGATACGCAGTATTTT. Translation gives CASSLGKITDTQYF. Based on the CDR3 plus reference TRBV7-2 and TRBJ2-3, the full variable domain is GAGVSQSPSNKVTEKGKDVELRCDPISGHTALYWYRQSLGQGLEFLIYFQGNSAPDKSGLPSDRFSAERTGGSVSTLTIQRTQQEDSAVYLCASSLGKITDTQYFGPGTRLTVL.

The rearrangement uses TRBV15 and TRBJ2-4; D is perhaps TRBD1 or TRBD2 (5 bases each). The V and J ends lost 5 bases and 1 base respectively, with 15 bases between them. CDR1 LNHNV and CDR2 YYDKDF come from the germline V gene (reference sequence). The CDR3 has 16 amino acids. The CDR3: CATSGGLKGAKNIQYF. The CDR3 region has the DNA TGTGCCACCAGCGGGGGTCTAAAAGGGGCCAAAAACATTCAGTACTTC.

This sequence joins TRBV7-9 and TRBJ2-3; TRBD1 matches 10 bases. CDR3 length equals 15 residues. V trimming: 5 bases; J trimming: 4 bases; junction bases outside the gene matches: 6. Germline-derived CDR1 and CDR2 are SEHNR and FQNEAQ (reference sequence). CDR3 sequence: CASSADRGPADTQYF. CDR3 coding DNA: TGTGCCAGCAGCGCCGACAGGGGGCCCGCAGATACGCAGTATTTT.

This clonotype was found a few times. This chain uses TRBV12-3 or TRBV12-4 with TRBJ2-7, with a possible D match to TRBD2 (6 bases). V gave up 5 bases and J gave up 0 bases, with 17 bases separating them. The CDR3 has 16 amino acids. This CDR3 is CASSPRVPTSSYEQYF. In DNA, the CDR3 is TGTGCCAGCAGTCCTCGCGTTCCGACTAGCTCCTACGAGCAGTACTTC.

The genes are TRBV6-5 and TRBJ2-7; TRBD2 matches 8 bases. The CDR3 loop spans 14 amino acids. J lost 7 bases, V lost 0 bases, and 5 bases had no gene match. Germline V gene sequence: CDR1 MNHEY, CDR2 SVGAGI. In DNA, the CDR3 is TGTGCCAGCAGTTACTCGAGGACGGGGGGGGAGCAGTACTTC. It encodes CASSYSRTGGEQYF.

The rearrangement uses TRBV4-3 and TRBJ2-1; 11 nucleotides line up with TRBD2. The CDR3 has 15 residues. CDR1 is LGHNA, CDR2 YSLEER, per germline. J lost 5 bases, V lost 4 bases, and 4 bases had no gene match. The CDR3 nucleotides read TGCGCCAGCAGCCTAGAGGGACTAGCGGACAATGAGCAGTTCTTC. This gives the protein CASSLEGLADNEQFF.

This chain uses TRBV5-1 with TRBJ2-7; TRBD2 aligns across 13 bases. Trimming at V came to 5 bases and at J to 5 bases, leaving 4 bases not matched to a gene. This CDR3 region has 14 residues. Germline V gene lookup returns CDR1 SGHRS and CDR2 YFSETQ. The CDR3 loop is CASRWTSGSNEQYF. The CDR3 coding sequence is TGCGCCAGCAGGTGGACTAGCGGGAGCAACGAGCAGTACTTC. Using reference TRBV5-1 and TRBJ2-7 for the parts outside the CDR3, the full variable domain is KAGVTQTPRYLIKTRGQQVTLSCSPISGHRSVSWYQQTPGQGLQFLFEYFSETQRNKGNFPGRFSGRQFSNSRSEMNVSTLELGDSALYLCASRWTSGSNEQYFGPGTRLTVT.

This chain joins TRBV6-2 or TRBV6-3 and TRBJ2-7; the D gene is possibly TRBD1 (6 bases). The CDR3 extends over 15 amino acids. Trimming pared 6 bases from V and 5 bases from J, leaving 20 bases between. Germline CDR1 reads MNHEY; CDR2 reads SVGEGT. CDR3 coding DNA: TGTGCCAGCAGGTCCCCTAGGCAGGGGAACGACGAGCAGTACTTC. Its translation is CASRSPRQGNDEQYF.